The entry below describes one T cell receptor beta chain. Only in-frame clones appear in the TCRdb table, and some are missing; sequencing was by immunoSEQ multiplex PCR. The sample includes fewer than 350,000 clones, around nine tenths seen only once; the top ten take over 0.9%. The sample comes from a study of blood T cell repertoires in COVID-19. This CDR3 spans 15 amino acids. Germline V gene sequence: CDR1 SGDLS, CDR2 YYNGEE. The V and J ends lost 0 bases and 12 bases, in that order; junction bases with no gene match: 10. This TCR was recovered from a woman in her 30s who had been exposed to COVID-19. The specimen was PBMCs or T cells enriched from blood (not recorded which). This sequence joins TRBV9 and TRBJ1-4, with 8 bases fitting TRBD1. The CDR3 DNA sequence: TGTGCCAGCAGCGTAGAGCCCGACAGGGGTCAGGAACTGTTTTTT. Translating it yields CASSVEPDRGQELFF.